This T cell receptor (beta chain) originates from a study of blood T cell repertoires in COVID-19. V gave up 3 bases and J gave up 3 bases, with 18 bases separating them. This CDR3 has 16 residues. Participants, 18 to 89 years old, spanned fewer than 25 US areas. Assignment of participants to cohorts was predicated upon participant-reported clinical history. In the source study's methods: Researchers report that nucleated cell counts were estimated from reference gene primer amplification. Clones were sequenced by immunoSEQ multiplex PCR, and TCRdb holds only the in-frame ones, with some missing. The V and J calls and clone size are taken from that table; D and trimming were inferred from the DNA. The sample includes about 250,000 clones, about four fifths of them seen just once.

The source material was PBMCs or T cells enriched from blood (not recorded which). The rearrangement uses TRBV23-1 and TRBJ2-7; D possibly corresponds to TRBD1 (8 bases). TRBV23-1 is labeled an ORF, and its function is uncertain. The clonotype comes from a woman in her forties who had been exposed to COVID-19. CDR3 protein: CASSHEAGQVIYEQYF. DNA for the CDR3: TGCGCCAGCAGTCATGAAGCGGGACAGGTGATCTACGAGCAGTACTTC.